Presented here are 18 T cell receptor beta chains from one specimen sequenced in a study of T cells in Graves' hyperthyroidism and ophthalmopathy. The investigators amplified TCR beta CDR3 regions from RNA transcripts. During a first-round RT-PCR of the TCR CDR3, the HTBI primer set was used. One entry per CDR3 protein, called by TCRdb with MiXCR from the multiplex PCR reads. The sample has hundreds of thousands of distinct CDR3 sequences; 25% are singletons. Sequenced sample: blood. Receptors were obtained from a man aged 40-49 years with Graves' hyperthyroidism that later progressed to Graves' ophthalmopathy.

This clonotype was counted ten times or more. The chain couples TRBV15 to TRBJ2-2; D unclear. CDR3 length equals 15 residues. Trimming took off 5 bases at V and 1 base at J, with 11 bases between the two ends. Germline CDR1 reads LNHNV; CDR2 reads YYDKDF (reference sequence). CDR3 DNA sequence: TGTGCCACCAGCTTAGACGGATTGAACACCGGGGAGCTGTTTTTT. This translates into CATSLDGLNTGELFF.

Ten or more counts support this clonotype. The rearrangement uses TRBV15 and TRBJ2-5; no definite D call. There are 13 residues in the CDR3. Germline V gene lookup returns CDR1 LNHNV and CDR2 YYDKDF (reference sequence). V shed 4 bases and J shed 7 bases, with 13 bases lying between them. The CDR3 loop reads CATSTYGSPTQYF. CDR3 coding DNA: TGTGCCACCAGCACCTACGGGTCCCCGACCCAGTACTTC.

This clonotype was detected ten times or more. The chain joins TRBV2 to TRBJ1-5, with a tentative D call TRBD1 (6 bases). V lost 6 bases and J lost 11, with 11 bases in between. CDR1 is SNHLY, CDR2 FYNNEI, per germline. The CDR3 covers 11 residues. CDR3 coding DNA: TGTGCCAGCAGGGGAGGACAGTCCCAGCATTTT. Its translation is CASRGGQSQHF.

This clonotype was detected ten times or more. The chain has TRBV25-1 and TRBJ2-5; D perhaps matches TRBD1 (6 bases). Trimming removed 3 bases at V and 3 bases at J, with 8 bases between. The germline V gene encodes CDR1 MGHDK and CDR2 SYGVNS. The CDR3 has 13 residues. The CDR3 here is CASSDGGKETQYF. The DNA of the CDR3 is TGTGCCAGCAGTGATGGGGGCAAAGAGACCCAGTACTTC.

The chain links TRBV6-2 or TRBV6-3 to TRBJ2-2, with no clear D. Germline CDR1 and CDR2: MNHEY and SVGEGT. V was shortened by 5 bases and J by 10 bases, with 11 bases between the two germline ends. The CDR3 runs 12 residues. The CDR3 region is CASSQSREELFF. The CDR3, as DNA: TGTGCCAGCAGTCAATCCAGAGAGGAGCTGTTTTTT.

This rearrangement joins TRBV20-1 to TRBJ2-5; 11 bases fit TRBD2. From germline, CDR1 is DFQATT and CDR2 SNEGSKA (reference sequence). Trimming at V came to 3 bases and at J to 1 base, leaving 1 base not matched to a gene. CDR3 length: 14 residues. The CDR3 DNA sequence: TGCAGTGCTAGGACTAGCGGGGTCCAAGAGACCCAGTACTTC. It yields the protein CSARTSGVQETQYF.

The sample holds many counts of this clonotype. The V call is TRBV5-1, the J call TRBJ1-2; TRBD1 agrees at 7 bases. The CDR3 totals 14 residues. Germline assignment: CDR1 SGHRS and CDR2 YFSETQ. V shed 6 bases and J 0 bases; nucleotides not matched to a gene: 5. CDR3 residues: CASTWDRTNYGYTF. The CDR3 DNA is TGCGCCAGCACCTGGGACAGAACTAACTATGGCTACACCTTC. Supplemented by reference TRBV5-1 and TRBJ1-2, the full variable domain reads KAGVTQTPRYLIKTRGQQVTLSCSPISGHRSVSWYQQTPGQGLQFLFEYFSETQRNKGNFPGRFSGRQFSNSRSEMNVSTLELGDSALYLCASTWDRTNYGYTFGSGTRLTVV.

This clonotype occurred many times. The chain combines TRBV12-3 or TRBV12-4 with TRBJ1-2; tentative D call: TRBD1 (6 bases). The CDR3 length is 14 residues. V lost 5 bases, J lost 8 bases, and 18 bases lay in between. The CDR3 loop is CASSPDGTGWGYTF. The CDR3 region has the DNA TGTGCCAGCAGTCCCGACGGAACAGGGTGGGGCTACACCTTC.

This clonotype appeared a few times. The chain joins TRBV6-1 to TRBJ2-5; no clear D gene. The CDR3 extends over 13 amino acids. The V and J ends lost 6 bases and 1 base respectively, with 9 bases between them. Germline V gene lookup returns CDR1 MNHNS and CDR2 SASEGT. CDR3 nucleotide sequence: TGTGCCAGCAGCCCATCGTCCCAAGAGACCCAGTACTTC. This gives the protein CASSPSSQETQYF.

This clonotype was recorded at least ten times. CDR3: CASTTGHYGYTF. CDR3 coding DNA: TGTGCCAGCACGACAGGGCACTATGGCTACACCTTC. The chain carries TRBV12-3 or TRBV12-4 and TRBJ1-2, with 7 bases matching TRBD1. With 7 bases clipped from V and 3 bases from J, the junction kept 2 bases outside the gene matches. The CDR3 has 12 amino acids.

The sample holds many counts of this clonotype. The J gene is TRBJ1-1, the V gene TRBV6-1, with D possibly matching TRBD1 (5 bases). The germline V gene has CDR1 MNHNS and CDR2 SASEGT. V was shortened by 2 bases and J by 5 bases, with 18 bases between the two germline ends. The CDR3 is 16 amino acids. The CDR3 DNA follows: TGTGCCAGCAGTGAATGGGGTCACGGGGGTCAGACTGAAGCTTTCTTT. Protein product: CASSEWGHGGQTEAFF.

There are a few counts of this clonotype. The chain joins TRBV20-1 to TRBJ2-5; a weak D match, TRBD2 (5 bases). The V end was cut by 7 bases, the J end by 0 bases, with 12 bases between. The CDR3 totals 13 residues. Per the germline V gene, CDR1 is DFQATT and CDR2 is SNEGSKA (reference sequence). This CDR3 is CSGAGGYQETQYF. The CDR3 nucleotides are TGCAGTGGCGCCGGCGGGTACCAAGAGACCCAGTACTTC.

This clonotype appeared a single time. The chain links TRBV6-1 to TRBJ1-3, with a tentative D call TRBD1 (5 bases). Trimming cost V 4 bases and J 2 bases, with 15 bases left between them. This CDR3 spans 16 amino acids. The V gene's germline CDR1 is MNHNS and CDR2 SASEGT. CDR3 loop: CASSALGGRAGNTIYF. The CDR3 bases are TGTGCCAGCAGTGCCCTGGGGGGAAGAGCTGGAAACACCATATATTTT.

The sample holds many counts of this clonotype. This chain joins TRBV5-1 and TRBJ2-5; 7 nucleotides line up with TRBD2. The germline CDR1 and CDR2 sequences are SGHRS and YFSETQ. This CDR3 is 15 amino acids long. The V and J ends lost 0 bases and 2 bases, in that order; junction bases with no gene match: 4. CDR3 amino acids: CASSLATGGQETQYF. CDR3 coding DNA: TGCGCCAGCAGCTTGGCCACGGGGGGACAAGAGACCCAGTACTTC.

This clonotype was found a few times. The J gene is TRBJ2-2, the V gene TRBV10-3, with 9 bases lining up with TRBD1. With V trimmed by 7 bases and J by 4 bases, 10 bases remained unmatched. The CDR3 runs to 16 residues. CDR1 is ENHRY, CDR2 SYGVKD, per germline. The CDR3 DNA is TGTGCCATCACCGAGAACAGGGGGCAAGGCACCGGGGAGCTGTTTTTT. Its translation is CAITENRGQGTGELFF.

This clonotype was seen ten or more times. This sequence joins TRBV7-2 and TRBJ2-7, with D tentatively TRBD1 (6 bases). Per germline, CDR1 SGHTA and CDR2 FQGNSA. This CDR3 spans 19 amino acids. Trimming took off 5 bases at V and 2 bases at J, with 28 bases between the two ends. The CDR3 here is CASSPVQGFGLLGAYEQYF. The CDR3 nucleotides read TGTGCCAGCAGCCCTGTACAGGGTTTCGGGCTTTTAGGGGCCTACGAGCAGTACTTC. Full variable domain (rest looked up from reference TRBV7-2 and TRBJ2-7): GAGVSQSPSNKVTEKGKDVELRCDPISGHTALYWYRQSLGQGLEFLIYFQGNSAPDKSGLPSDRFSAERTGGSVSTLTIQRTQQEDSAVYLCASSPVQGFGLLGAYEQYFGPGTRLTVT.

This chain uses TRBV6-2 or TRBV6-3 with TRBJ1-5; D is unclear. With 6 bases removed from V and 2 bases from J, the gap between germline ends came to 11 bases. CDR3 length: 14 amino acids. Germline loops: CDR1 MNHEY, CDR2 SVGEGT. The CDR3 DNA sequence: TGTGCCAGCAGAGGGATGGGCGGCAATCAGCCCCAGCATTTT. As protein: CASRGMGGNQPQHF.

This clonotype was counted many times. The J gene is TRBJ1-6, the V gene TRBV15; D is ambiguous. The CDR3 extends over 16 amino acids. The germline V gene has CDR1 LNHNV and CDR2 YYDKDF (reference sequence). Trimming left V 0 bases short and J 9 bases short, with 15 bases between. The CDR3 sequence: CATSRDLGSLGSPLHF. In DNA form, the CDR3 reads TGTGCCACCAGCAGAGATTTGGGTTCCTTAGGTTCACCCCTCCACTTT.